The rows below give T cell receptor beta chains drawn from one sample of a study of T cells after yellow fever vaccination. TCRdb independently ran MiXCR on the 5' RACE reads; one entry per CDR3 protein. The sample lists about 400,000 distinct CDR3 sequences; roughly 11% were seen once. The material sequenced was PBMCs, taken on the day of the first yellow fever vaccination. These receptor sequences come from a man between 18 and 29 years old who received the YFV17D yellow fever vaccine. Both conserved end residues are part of each CDR3. D genes are given only for firm matches. Expanded clones are given a class, and other clones once, few, many or no size at all.

clone size,V gene,J gene,D gene,CDR3 DNA,CDR3 protein
few,TRBV5-4,TRBJ1-1,.,TGTGCCAGCAGGGCAAGTGGGGGGAGAACTGAAGCTTTCTTT,CASRASGGRTEAFF
few,TRBV6-1,TRBJ2-1,.,TGTGCCAGTAATAAGAGGGCCTACAATGAGCAGTTCTTC,CASNKRAYNEQFF
.,TRBV20-1,TRBJ2-2,TRBD2,TGCAGTGCTGTTAGCGGGGGGGCCGTTACCGGGGAGCTGTTTTTT,CSAVSGGAVTGELFF
.,TRBV5-4,TRBJ1-5,.,TGTGCCAGCAGCTTCCGCGGGGCCGAAAATCAGCCCCAGCATTTT,CASSFRGAENQPQHF
.,TRBV15,TRBJ2-1,.,TGTGCCACCAGCTCACGGGCCTACAATGAGCAGTTCTTC,CATSSRAYNEQFF
.,TRBV11-2,TRBJ1-1,.,TGTGCCAGCAGCTTGGCTCCTACAACTGAAGCTTTCTTT,CASSLAPTTEAFF
few,TRBV18,TRBJ1-1,TRBD1,TGTGCCAGCTCACCCGGACAGGGAGGAGGGACTGAAGCTTTCTTT,CASSPGQGGGTEAFF
.,TRBV12-3/TRBV12-4,TRBJ2-1,.,TGTGCCAGCAGTTGGGCAGGGAGCTCCTACAATGAGCAGTTCTTC,CASSWAGSSYNEQFF
many,TRBV5-6,TRBJ1-4,.,TGTGCCAGCAGCCTAGGACAGAATGAAAAACTGTTTTTT,CASSLGQNEKLFF
few,TRBV6-5,TRBJ2-3,.,TGTGCCAGCAGTTACTCGACCTCCCTCCCCGGGACGCAGTATTTT,CASSYSTSLPGTQYF
few,TRBV6-4,TRBJ1-2,TRBD1,TGTGCCAGCAGTCCCCGGGCCACCGGGACAGGGGGCGAAAGTAGGGGCTACACCTTC,CASSPRATGTGGESRGYTF
.,TRBV5-4,TRBJ2-7,TRBD2,TGTGCCAGCAGCCGGACTAGCGGTCACGAGCAGTACTTC,CASSRTSGHEQYF
few,TRBV9,TRBJ2-5,TRBD2,TGTGCCAGCAGCGTAGGTCCTAGCGGGGAAGAGACCCAGTACTTC,CASSVGPSGEETQYF
few,TRBV11-2,TRBJ2-2,TRBD2,TGTGCCAGCAGCTTATATTCTTACGGACTAGCGGGGGGTTCGAACACCGGGGAGCTGTTTTTT,CASSLYSYGLAGGSNTGELFF
few,TRBV20-1,TRBJ2-3,.,TGCAGTGCTCGGGGGGCGGCTAGCGTGGGCACAGATACGCAGTATTTT,CSARGAASVGTDTQYF
.,TRBV21-1,TRBJ2-1,.,TGTGCCCGCTGCCGGAGAGACAATGAGCAGTTCTTC,CARCRRDNEQFF
few,TRBV9,TRBJ1-2,.,TGTGCCAGCAGCGTAGGGGGCCGAGGGGGAAGGAGTGGCTACACCTTC,CASSVGGRGGRSGYTF
few,TRBV4-1,TRBJ1-6,TRBD1,TGCGCCAGCAGCCAAGGCCCGGGACAGGGTGGCCAAAGGTCCTATAATTCACCCCTCCACTTT,CASSQGPGQGGQRSYNSPLHF
few,TRBV4-3,TRBJ1-2,TRBD1,TGCGCCAGCAGCCAAGATGGGGTTTTGGGACAGGGGGCGCCGAACTATGGCTACACCTTC,CASSQDGVLGQGAPNYGYTF
few,TRBV7-9,TRBJ2-7,TRBD1,TGTGCCAGCAGCTTAAACAGGGGGGAATACGAGCAGTACTTC,CASSLNRGEYEQYF
few,TRBV6-2/TRBV6-3,TRBJ2-7,TRBD1,TGTGCCAGCAGTTACGGGACAGGGGCCTACGAGCAGTACTTC,CASSYGTGAYEQYF
few,TRBV10-3,TRBJ1-3,TRBD1,TGTGCCATCAGTGCTTCCGGGACAGGGGCTGGAAACACCATATATTTT,CAISASGTGAGNTIYF
few,TRBV7-9,TRBJ1-1,.,TGTGCCAGCAGCTTCTTCCGAGTCACTGAAGCTTTCTTT,CASSFFRVTEAFF